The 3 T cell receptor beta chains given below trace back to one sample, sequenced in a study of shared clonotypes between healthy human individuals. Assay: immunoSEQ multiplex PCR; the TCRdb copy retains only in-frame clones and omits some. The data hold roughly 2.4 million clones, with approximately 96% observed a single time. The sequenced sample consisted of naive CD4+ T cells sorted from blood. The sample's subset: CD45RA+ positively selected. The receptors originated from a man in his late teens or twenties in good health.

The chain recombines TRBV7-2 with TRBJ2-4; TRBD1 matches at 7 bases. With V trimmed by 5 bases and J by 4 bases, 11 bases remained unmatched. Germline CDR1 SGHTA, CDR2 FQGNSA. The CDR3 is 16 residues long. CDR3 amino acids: CASSLFRDSSKNIQYF. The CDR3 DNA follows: TGTGCCAGCAGCCTGTTCAGGGACAGCTCGAAAAACATTCAGTACTTC. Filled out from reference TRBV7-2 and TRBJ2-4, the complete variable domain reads GAGVSQSPSNKVTEKGKDVELRCDPISGHTALYWYRQSLGQGLEFLIYFQGNSAPDKSGLPSDRFSAERTGGSVSTLTIQRTQQEDSAVYLCASSLFRDSSKNIQYFGAGTRLSVL.

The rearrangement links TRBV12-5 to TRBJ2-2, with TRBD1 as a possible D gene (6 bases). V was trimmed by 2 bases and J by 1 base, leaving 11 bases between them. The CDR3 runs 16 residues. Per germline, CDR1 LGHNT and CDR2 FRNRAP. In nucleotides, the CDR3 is TGTGCTAGTGGTTTGATAGTGACAGGGAACACCGGGGAGCTGTTTTTT. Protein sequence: CASGLIVTGNTGELFF.

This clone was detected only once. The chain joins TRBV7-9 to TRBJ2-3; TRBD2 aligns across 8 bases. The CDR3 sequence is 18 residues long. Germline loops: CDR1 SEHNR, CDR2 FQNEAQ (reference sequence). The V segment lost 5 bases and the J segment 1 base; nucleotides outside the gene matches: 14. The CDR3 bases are TGTGCCAGCAGCCCCTTTGATGTTTCGGGGGGGGGCACAGATACGCAGTATTTT. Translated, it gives CASSPFDVSGGGTDTQYF.